This T cell receptor (beta chain) was recorded in a study of cytomegalovirus exposure and HLA in healthy donors (dated by TCRdb to about 2017). Some background on the complete study: In an earlier analysis of about 560 of the donors, around 290 Gb of sequence data and 100 million or so unique TCR beta sequences from about 190 million T cells were reported. An early release that covered roughly 600 HLA-typed donors contained approximately 300 gigabases of sequencing data and 70 million to 100 million unique TCR sequences. The genetic ancestry cluster associated with self-reported Caucasian donors included 65% to 90% of the 300 to 450 genotyped donors. The study aimed to test whether cataloging public T cell receptors could reveal signatures of past pathogen exposure. Using immunosequencing, the study profiled T cell repertoires from 666 subjects and related those repertoires to cytomegalovirus serostatus. A separate validation cohort of more than 100 different subjects was used in addition to the roughly 700-subject first cohort. To predict cytomegalovirus infection status, the study combined high-throughput TCR immunosequencing, statistical association of individual TCRs with disease status, and machine learning. To study patterns of TCR occurrence, a later analysis re-analyzed previously published TCR beta repertoires from 666 donors and added high-resolution HLA genotyping. Rather than using new phenotypic data, the later analysis identified candidate immune exposures from TCR beta sequences and from how often those sequences occurred across donors. To decide whether each TCR beta V gene segment behaved as functional or pseudogenic, an earlier analysis of 587 of the donors relied on high-throughput TCR beta sequencing. Donor age, sex, ethnicity and CMV serostatus were collected together with the repertoire data. A later genetic analysis took genome-wide SNP genotypes for about 55% of the 666 donors and used that subset as a discovery cohort. Every discovery cohort repertoire had been produced on one sequencing platform. HLA typing covered class I and class II loci at four-digit resolution. Typing coverage varied by locus: roughly 620-640 donors for A, B, C, DRB1 and DQB1; 500 to 550 for DQA1; around 570 for DPA1; 450 to 480 for DPB1. Five DR-DQ haplotypes were treated as single units for association and clustering because of strong linkage in the cohort. Across approximately 400 genotyped donors of the cohort, an average of approximately 200,000 unique TCR beta nucleotide sequences per donor were sequenced, and roughly 18% of those sequences were non-productive.

Remarks on this clone: This clone's antigen is unknown. Nothing much larger sits one base from this clone, and base qualities are not available.

The cohort comprised fewer than 750 healthy bone marrow donors. At the time of sampling, every cohort member was nominally healthy, though immune exposures that went unrecorded were likely present. The donor tested CMV seropositive, placing the donor among the roughly 270 seropositive members of the cohort. A peripheral blood sample was provided by each donor, and peripheral blood mononuclear cells were used for TCR beta sequencing. Genomic DNA extraction from the blood cell samples was performed with the Qiagen DNeasy Blood Extraction Kit. Study-wide conclusions, independent of this receptor: In vitro tests confirmed that a few of the cytomegalovirus-associated TCR beta chains recognize cytomegalovirus antigens. A further reported finding was that TCR beta sequences accurately predicted the HLA-A and HLA-B alleles for most subjects in the first cohort. In a later analysis, several top co-occurrence clusters were reported to appear linked to parvovirus B19, influenza, CMV and Epstein-Barr virus. The authors suggested that the approach could potentially be generalized to other disease states and immunological phenotypes. In a later genetic analysis, a missense DCLRE1C variant was associated with V-gene and J-gene trimming of TCR beta chains, and the association was replicated in an independent cohort. Cytomegalovirus status was reported to be diagnosed by the classifier with high specificity and sensitivity in both the original and validation cohorts. Because counts were too low, about 17 rarely observed V segments, including chromosome 9 orphons, were excluded from the earlier analysis of around 590 of the donors. Only TCR beta chains were sequenced in this cohort, and the absence of alpha or paired-chain data limited detectable features. While some public TCRs were present in many individuals, most TCR sequences turned up only very rarely across donors. Most CMV-associated TCR beta chains appeared to be HLA-restricted in a later analysis, and the HLA associations seemed to be driven largely by CMV exposure. Correlated functional status among segregating V segments might be attributable to linkage disequilibrium, but an unknown experimental factor could not be ruled out. In a later analysis, TCR association rates were found to vary across HLA loci, with the most associated TCRs seen for DRB1 alleles and the fewest for HLA-C alleles. A later analysis found that HLA-associated TCR beta chains were more clonally expanded and had lower generation probabilities than equally common non-associated chains. CMV serostatus was the only immune exposure information available for the cohort. HLA typing was unavailable for some donors at each locus, so association tests used only the typed subset. The presence/absence analyses assumed that sequencing depth was roughly uniform across donors, and that assumption may not be true. A cluster of highly shared sequence variants was judged likely to be a technical artifact of the sequencing pipeline. In an earlier analysis of some 640 of the donors, most TCR beta V segments were observed in productive rearrangements about 90% or about 30% of the time, broadly matching IMGT annotations. A total of 164 TCR beta chains were listed by the study as associated with cytomegalovirus. When HLA alleles, especially DR and DQ, strongly co-occurred, TCR associations were difficult to assign to individual alleles. In a later analysis, 16,951 TCR beta sequences were associated with specific HLA alleles at a false discovery rate of 0.05. According to a later genetic analysis, donors in an Asian-associated ancestry cluster had fewer N-insertions in productive TCRs than the approximately 630-donor mean.

Receptors were amplified or captured by the immunoSEQ multiplex PCR assay. For the multiplex PCR, a mixture combining 60 forward primers for TCR Vbeta segments and 13 reverse primers for TCR Jbeta segments was used. The CDR3 region of rearranged TCR beta genes was amplified from genomic DNA with a multiplex PCR assay. Amplified TCR beta libraries were sequenced as 87-base-pair reads on the Illumina HiSeq System. The paper's processing steps were these. In a later analysis, roughly 80 million unique TCR beta chains were counted across the roughly 670 repertoires, and roughly 11 million of these chains were shared by at least two donors. A nearest-neighbor algorithm error-corrected the raw reads and collapsed the reads into unique sequences, merging closely related sequences to remove PCR and sequencing errors. Alignment of CDR3 sequences to IMGT reference sequences was used to assign V, D and J gene segments. For a sequence to be retained, a match of at least six nucleotides to both a V gene segment and a J gene segment was required. Rearrangements were called productive when the CDR3 lacked stop codons and stayed in frame with V and J; all others were non-productive. CDR3 was defined according to IMGT convention as the region running from the second conserved V-encoded cysteine to the conserved J-encoded phenylalanine. Sequences without an unambiguous match to a single V gene segment were excluded from the earlier analysis of a few hundred of the donors. In an earlier analysis of 587 of the donors, V segments were called functional above 56.7% productive rearrangements and were called segregating when the between-donor standard deviation exceeded 5%. A statistical classification framework was built to diagnose cytomegalovirus status from the catalog of TCR beta chain sequences. In a later analysis, TCR nucleotide sequences were compared against IMGT/GENE-DB human TR gene sequences so that V and J genes could be assigned. In a later analysis, CDR3 sequences and most-parsimonious VDJ recombination scenarios were assigned using the TCRdist pipeline. In a later analysis, every TCR beta chain was defined by the combination of its CDR3 amino acid sequence and its V-gene family, and reads without a unique V-gene family were dropped. A later analysis removed 592 highly shared, low-generation-probability nucleotide sequences to deal with suspected cross-contamination and a sequencing artifact. In a later analysis, a clonal expansion index was calculated for each public chain from normalized within-repertoire ranks of inferred template counts. In a later analysis, generation probabilities were computed with a VDJ recombination model fitted to out-of-frame rearrangements, and the resulting probabilities were checked against IGoR. In a later analysis, TCR-TCR, TCR-HLA and TCR-CMV co-occurrence was scored with hypergeometric tests, and a repertoire-size bias correction was applied to TCR pairs. In a later analysis, false discovery rates were estimated by permuting HLA or CMV assignments 20 times. In a later analysis, co-occurring TCRs were grouped with DBSCAN, and TCRdist sequence similarity was added when clustering was performed within HLA-allele-positive subsets. Repertoires with fewer than 30,000 or more than 120,000 public chains were left out of co-occurrence clustering, as were about five repertoires with anomalous nucleotide sharing. TCRdb obtained this table from immuneACCESS and retained in-frame rearrangements with V and J assigned. These tables miss some clones; where compared with another copy, unresolved V genes account for less than half of the shortfall, and the remainder is unexplained. V, J and clone size derive from that table, while D and trimming were established from the DNA sequence. The sample table shows over 130,000 clones, and approximately 79% are seen once. The ten most abundant clones make up roughly 6% of the sample.

The sample taken for sequencing was PBMCs. This receptor was identified in a man over 45 in good health and CMV-seropositive.

CDR3 protein: CASRPGTVSYEQYF. The sequence in DNA is TGTGCCAGCAGACCCGGGACAGTGTCCTACGAGCAGTACTTC. The rearranged chain carries TRBV2 and TRBJ2-5; TRBD1 agrees with 7 junctional bases. The J call may be faulty, since TRBJ2-7 better matches the DNA end. The CDR3 goes from the cysteine to the phenylalanine over 14 residues. Just the 42-base CDR3 DNA is kept, in frame starting at base 1. CDR1 and CDR2, looked up from the germline V gene, are SNHLY and FYNNEI.